This is a list of T cell receptor beta chains from one sample in a study of blood T cell repertoires in COVID-19. Measured with immunoSEQ multiplex PCR; TCRdb has only the in-frame clones, and not every one. Altogether 25,000 to 35,000 clones are present, 87% being singletons, with the ten largest covering under 6%. The sample comprised peripheral blood. The receptor set was obtained from a man in his fifties or sixties with active COVID-19. CDR3s include the opening cysteine and the closing phenylalanine or tryptophan. Each record gives: D gene, V gene, J gene, clone size, CDR3 length, CDR3 DNA, CDR3 protein. A D gene is named only where the DNA matches it firmly. Some rows mark clone size as missing; the rest say once, few, many or name a class of expanded clone.

d_call: TRBD1; v_call: TRBV4-1; j_call: TRBJ1-1; clone_size: .; cdr3_length: 16; cdr3_nt: TGCGCCAGCAGGCGGACAGGGGGCTCAGGAAGGTTTGAAGCTTTCTTT; cdr3_aa: CASRRTGGSGRFEAFF
d_call: TRBD2; v_call: TRBV7-3; j_call: TRBJ2-3; clone_size: .; cdr3_length: 12; cdr3_nt: TGTGCCAGCAGTCCGGGGGGAGATACGCAGTATTTT; cdr3_aa: CASSPGGDTQYF
d_call: .; v_call: TRBV24-1; j_call: TRBJ1-5; clone_size: .; cdr3_length: 13; cdr3_nt: TGTGCCACCAGTGATTTCGAGAATCAGCCCCAGCATTTT; cdr3_aa: CATSDFENQPQHF
d_call: .; v_call: TRBV11-2; j_call: TRBJ2-6; clone_size: .; cdr3_length: 17; cdr3_nt: TGTGCCAGCAGCTCAATTCGCAGGGTCTCTGGGGCCAACGTCCTGACTTTC; cdr3_aa: CASSSIRRVSGANVLTF
d_call: .; v_call: TRBV7-9; j_call: TRBJ2-2; clone_size: .; cdr3_length: 16; cdr3_nt: TGTGCCAGCACCACGGAGGGGGCGTTGAACACCGGGGAGCTGTTTTTT; cdr3_aa: CASTTEGALNTGELFF
d_call: TRBD1; v_call: TRBV18; j_call: TRBJ2-1; clone_size: .; cdr3_length: 15; cdr3_nt: TGTGCCAGCTCACCACGGGACAGAGCCTACAATGAGCAGTTCTTC; cdr3_aa: CASSPRDRAYNEQFF
d_call: .; v_call: TRBV10-1; j_call: TRBJ1-5; clone_size: once; cdr3_length: 14; cdr3_nt: TGCGCCAGCAGTGGCGCCGGGGATTATCAGCCCCAGCATTTT; cdr3_aa: CASSGAGDYQPQHF
d_call: .; v_call: TRBV6-5; j_call: TRBJ2-3; clone_size: once; cdr3_length: 14; cdr3_nt: TGTGCCAACAGGGAGGGCAGCCGCACAGATACGCAGTATTTT; cdr3_aa: CANREGSRTDTQYF
d_call: TRBD2; v_call: TRBV3-1/TRBV3-2; j_call: TRBJ2-3; clone_size: .; cdr3_length: 15; cdr3_nt: TGTGCCAGCAGGGCCCTAGCGGGGGGCACAGATACGCAGTATTTT; cdr3_aa: CASRALAGGTDTQYF
d_call: .; v_call: TRBV7-6; j_call: TRBJ1-4; clone_size: .; cdr3_length: 15; cdr3_nt: TGTGCCAGCAGCCAGGGGAATGGATTTAATGAAAAACTGTTTTTT; cdr3_aa: CASSQGNGFNEKLFF
d_call: TRBD2; v_call: TRBV4-1; j_call: TRBJ2-2; clone_size: once; cdr3_length: 15; cdr3_nt: TGCGCCAGCAGCCAAGGGGCTAGCGGGCCCGGGGAGCTGTTTTTT; cdr3_aa: CASSQGASGPGELFF
d_call: .; v_call: TRBV9; j_call: TRBJ2-2; clone_size: once; cdr3_length: 17; cdr3_nt: TGTGCCAGCAGCTCCCGGTTGGAAGGCAGGGGTACCGGGGAGCTGTTTTTT; cdr3_aa: CASSSRLEGRGTGELFF
d_call: TRBD1; v_call: TRBV5-1; j_call: TRBJ2-5; clone_size: .; cdr3_length: 16; cdr3_nt: TGCGCCAGCAGCCACCGGGACAGGGGGTACCAAGAGACCCAGTACTTC; cdr3_aa: CASSHRDRGYQETQYF
d_call: TRBD1; v_call: TRBV7-7; j_call: TRBJ1-6; clone_size: few; cdr3_length: 17; cdr3_nt: TGTGCTAGCAGCTGGGACCCCTGGGACAGATATAATTCACCCCTCCACTTT; cdr3_aa: CASSWDPWDRYNSPLHF
d_call: TRBD1; v_call: TRBV28; j_call: TRBJ1-6; clone_size: .; cdr3_length: 16; cdr3_nt: TGTGCCAGCAGTTTATGGTCCAGGGGGAGAAGTTCACCCCTCCACTTT; cdr3_aa: CASSLWSRGRSSPLHF